This is a list of T cell receptor beta chains from one sample in a study of blood T cell repertoires in COVID-19. Assay used: immunoSEQ multiplex PCR; TCRdb lists only in-frame clones, some missing. The sample records a few hundred thousand clones, approximately 90% being singletons. Sequenced: peripheral blood. The source is a woman between 18 and 30 years old who had recovered from COVID-19. CDR3s include the opening cysteine and the closing phenylalanine or tryptophan. D genes are given only for firm matches. The listing skips clone size in some rows; elsewhere it reads once, few, many or a size class.

V	size	J	D	DNA	CDR3
TRBV24-1	.	TRBJ1-1	.	TGTGCCACCAGTGAAAATTGGGAAGCGGCTGAAGCTTTCTTT	CATSENWEAAEAFF
TRBV4-3	.	TRBJ2-7	.	TGCGCCAGCAGCCAAGCAGCGGGCGCCTACGAGCAGTACTTC	CASSQAAGAYEQYF
TRBV4-1	.	TRBJ1-2	TRBD1	TGCGCCAGCAGCCTGGGACAGAACTATGGCTACACCTTC	CASSLGQNYGYTF
TRBV29-1	.	TRBJ2-2	.	TGCAGCGTGAGGGTTGGGGAGCTGTTTTTT	CSVRVGELFF
TRBV9	.	TRBJ1-1	TRBD1	TGTGCCAGCAGCGTGTCAGGGGGCGCGGACACTGAAGCTTTCTTT	CASSVSGGADTEAFF
TRBV6-5	.	TRBJ2-7	.	TGTGCCAGCAGTAACCAGGAATACGAGCAGTACTTC	CASSNQEYEQYF
TRBV9	.	TRBJ2-3	TRBD2	TGTGCCAGCAGCGTTAGCGGGAGATTGGATACGCAGTATTTT	CASSVSGRLDTQYF
TRBV19	.	TRBJ2-5	TRBD1	TGTGACAGCAGGGGGGAGACCCAGTACTTC	CDSRGETQYF
TRBV12-3/TRBV12-4	.	TRBJ1-2	.	TGTGCCAGCAGTTCAGAGGTAAATAGAGGCTACACCTTC	CASSSEVNRGYTF
TRBV5-1	few	TRBJ2-1	.	TGCGCCAGCAGCTTGGGGACTGGCAATGAGCAGTTCTTC	CASSLGTGNEQFF
TRBV6-5	.	TRBJ2-1	.	TGTGCCAGCAGCGCAGGGATCGCTGAGCAGTTCTTC	CASSAGIAEQFF
TRBV6-5	few	TRBJ1-5	.	TGTGCCAGCTCACGGCAGGGCCCCTTAAAGCCCCAGCATTTT	CASSRQGPLKPQHF
TRBV3-1/TRBV3-2	.	TRBJ2-1	TRBD2	TGTGCCAGCAGCCGGACTAGAGCCTACAATGAGCAGTTCTTC	CASSRTRAYNEQFF
TRBV27	.	TRBJ2-7	.	TGTGCCAGCAGTTCGGACGGGAGAACATACGAGCAGTACTTC	CASSSDGRTYEQYF
TRBV4-3	.	TRBJ1-2	.	TGCGCCAGCAGCCAAGAGGGACAATATGGCTACACCTTC	CASSQEGQYGYTF
TRBV27	.	TRBJ2-2	.	TGTGCCAGCAGTTTATACCAGGGGAACACCGGGGAGCTGTTTTTT	CASSLYQGNTGELFF
TRBV4-3	.	TRBJ1-1	TRBD1	TGCGCCAGCAGCCAAGGGGACAGGGCGAACACTGAAGCTTTCTTT	CASSQGDRANTEAFF
TRBV7-9	.	TRBJ2-3	TRBD1	TGTGCCAGCAGCTCCGCCAGTATACAGGGGGCAAGAAGCACAGATACGCAGTATTTT	CASSSASIQGARSTDTQYF
TRBV28	.	TRBJ2-6	.	TGTGCCAGCAGTTTAACGGTTCGGGGGGCCAACGTCCTGACTTTC	CASSLTVRGANVLTF
TRBV12-5	.	TRBJ1-1	TRBD1	TGTGCTAGTGGTTTGTCGCCGGGACAGAGATATGAAGCTTTCTTT	CASGLSPGQRYEAFF
TRBV7-6	few	TRBJ1-1	TRBD1	TGTGCCAGCAGCTGGGACAGGGTGGACACTGAAGCTTTCTTT	CASSWDRVDTEAFF
TRBV12-3/TRBV12-4	.	TRBJ2-1	.	TGTGCCAGCAGCTGGACAGATGAGCAGTTCTTC	CASSWTDEQFF
TRBV25-1	.	TRBJ2-1	.	TGTGCCAGCAGCCGTGGGCAGTCACAGGGTCATGAGCAGTTCTTC	CASSRGQSQGHEQFF
TRBV27	.	TRBJ2-1	TRBD2	TGTGCCAGCAGTTTACAGGTAGCGGGCCAAGGTGAGCAGTTCTTC	CASSLQVAGQGEQFF
TRBV9	.	TRBJ2-3	TRBD2	TGTGCCACCTTAGAGGACCCGGGACTAGCGGGAGTACGTAGGGGGGCAGATACGCAGTATTTT	CATLEDPGLAGVRRGADTQYF
TRBV13	once	TRBJ1-2	.	TGTGCCAGCAGCTTAGCGGGGGAAGGCACCTTC	CASSLAGEGTF
TRBV21-1	few	TRBJ2-1	.	TGTGCCAGCAGCAAAGGAGGTCCCCTCCCCGGCTATGAGCAGTTCTTC	CASSKGGPLPGYEQFF
TRBV29-1	.	TRBJ2-4	TRBD2	TGCAGCGTTGAGGGTACTAGCGGGAGAGGAAACATTCAGTACTTC	CSVEGTSGRGNIQYF
TRBV15	.	TRBJ2-2	TRBD1	TGTGCCACCAGCAGTTGGACAGGGACGTTTTCCGGGGAGCTGTTTTTT	CATSSWTGTFSGELFF
TRBV5-4	.	TRBJ2-3	.	TGTGCCAGCAGCACCGGACAGCCCACAGATACGCAGTATTTT	CASSTGQPTDTQYF
TRBV30	.	TRBJ1-5	.	TGTGCCTGGAGTGGGGAGGGGAATCAGCCCCAGCATTTT	CAWSGEGNQPQHF
TRBV4-3	.	TRBJ2-1	TRBD1	TGCGCCAGCAGCCAAGATGCCGACAGGGGGCTGGGGGGTTCCTACAATGAGCAGTTCTTC	CASSQDADRGLGGSYNEQFF
TRBV19	.	TRBJ1-1	TRBD1	TGTGCCAGTAGTTCGGGGACAGGGCTCACTGAAGCTTTCTTT	CASSSGTGLTEAFF
TRBV6-2/TRBV6-3	few	TRBJ1-2	.	TGTGCCAGCAGTTCCAGTAACTATGGCTACACCTTC	CASSSSNYGYTF